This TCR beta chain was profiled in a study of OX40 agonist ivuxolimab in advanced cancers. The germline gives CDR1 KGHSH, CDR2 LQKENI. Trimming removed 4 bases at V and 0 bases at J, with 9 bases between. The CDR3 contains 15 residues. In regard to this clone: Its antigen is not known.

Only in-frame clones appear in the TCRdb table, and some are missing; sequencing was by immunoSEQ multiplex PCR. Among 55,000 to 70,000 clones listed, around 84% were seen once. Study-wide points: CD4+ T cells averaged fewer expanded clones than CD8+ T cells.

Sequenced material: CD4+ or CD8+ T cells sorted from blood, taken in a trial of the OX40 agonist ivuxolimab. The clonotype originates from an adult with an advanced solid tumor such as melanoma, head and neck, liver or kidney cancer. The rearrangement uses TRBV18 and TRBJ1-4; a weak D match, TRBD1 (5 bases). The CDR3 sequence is CASSLSQATNEKLFF. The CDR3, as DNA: TGTGCCAGCTCACTTTCACAGGCAACTAATGAAAAACTGTTTTTT.